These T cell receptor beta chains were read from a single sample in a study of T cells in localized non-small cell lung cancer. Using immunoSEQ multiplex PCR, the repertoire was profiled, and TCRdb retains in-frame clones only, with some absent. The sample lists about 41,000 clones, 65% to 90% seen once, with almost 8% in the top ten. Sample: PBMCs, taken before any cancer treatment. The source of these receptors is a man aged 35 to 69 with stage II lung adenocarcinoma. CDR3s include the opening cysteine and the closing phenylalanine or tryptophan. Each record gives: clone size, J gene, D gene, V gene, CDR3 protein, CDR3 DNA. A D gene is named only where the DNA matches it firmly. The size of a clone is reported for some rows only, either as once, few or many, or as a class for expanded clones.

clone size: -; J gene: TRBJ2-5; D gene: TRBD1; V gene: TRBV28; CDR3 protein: CASTSKTGQETQYF; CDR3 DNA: TGTGCCAGCACCAGCAAGACAGGGCAAGAGACCCAGTACTTC
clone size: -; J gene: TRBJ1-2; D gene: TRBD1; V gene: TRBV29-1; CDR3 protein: CSAAGGRSWDYGYTF; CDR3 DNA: TGCAGCGCTGCAGGGGGTCGGTCGTGGGACTATGGCTACACCTTC
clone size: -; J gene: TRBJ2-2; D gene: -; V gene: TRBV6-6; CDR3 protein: CASSYSGGAGELFF; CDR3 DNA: TGTGCCAGCAGTTACTCGGGCGGGGCCGGGGAGCTGTTTTTT
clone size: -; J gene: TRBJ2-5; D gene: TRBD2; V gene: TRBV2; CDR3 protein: CASSDGTSGGETQYF; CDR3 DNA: TGTGCCAGCAGTGACGGGACTAGCGGGGGAGAGACCCAGTACTTC
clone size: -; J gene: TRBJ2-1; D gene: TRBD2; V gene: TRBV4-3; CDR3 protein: CASSQDPPGGSDNEQFF; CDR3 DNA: TGCGCCAGCAGCCAAGACCCCCCCGGCGGGAGTGACAATGAGCAGTTCTTC
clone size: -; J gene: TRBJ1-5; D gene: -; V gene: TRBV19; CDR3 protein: CASSPVRGGGSSNQPQHF; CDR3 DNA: TGTGCCAGTAGCCCCGTCCGGGGGGGCGGCTCGAGCAATCAGCCCCAGCATTTT
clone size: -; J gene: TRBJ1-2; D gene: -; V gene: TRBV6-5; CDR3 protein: CASSFSANYGYTF; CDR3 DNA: TGTGCCAGCAGTTTTTCAGCTAACTATGGCTACACCTTC
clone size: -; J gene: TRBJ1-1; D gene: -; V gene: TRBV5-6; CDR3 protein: CASSLEGVGEAFF; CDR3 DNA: TGTGCCAGCAGCTTGGAAGGAGTAGGCGAAGCTTTCTTT
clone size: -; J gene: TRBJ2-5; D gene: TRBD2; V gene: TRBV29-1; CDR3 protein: CSVEEGLASGSETQYF; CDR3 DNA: TGCAGCGTTGAAGAAGGTTTGGCTAGCGGGAGCGAGACCCAGTACTTC
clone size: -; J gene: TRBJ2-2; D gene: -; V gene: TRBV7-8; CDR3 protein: CASSLNLNTGELFF; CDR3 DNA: TGTGCCAGCAGCTTGAACCTGAACACCGGGGAGCTGTTTTTT
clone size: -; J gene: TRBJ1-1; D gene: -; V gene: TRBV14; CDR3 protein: CASSPYTEAFF; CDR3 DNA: TGTGCCAGCAGCCCGTACACTGAAGCTTTCTTT
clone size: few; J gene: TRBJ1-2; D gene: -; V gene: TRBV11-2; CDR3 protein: CASSLKPGDIGGYGYTF; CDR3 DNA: TGTGCCAGCAGCTTAAAGCCAGGGGATATAGGGGGCTATGGCTACACCTTC
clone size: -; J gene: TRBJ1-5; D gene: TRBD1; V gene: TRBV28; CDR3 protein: CASSLRTGISNQPQHF; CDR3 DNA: TGTGCCAGCAGTTTAAGGACAGGAATTAGCAATCAGCCCCAGCATTTT
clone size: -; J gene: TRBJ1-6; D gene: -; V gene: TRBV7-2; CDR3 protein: CASSPPTANSPLHF; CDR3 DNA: TGTGCCAGCAGCCCCCCGACAGCCAATTCACCCCTCCACTTT
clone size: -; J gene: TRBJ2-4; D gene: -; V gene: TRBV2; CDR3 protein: CASSWTAVAKNIQYF; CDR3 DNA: TGTGCCAGCAGTTGGACCGCCGTAGCCAAAAACATTCAGTACTTC
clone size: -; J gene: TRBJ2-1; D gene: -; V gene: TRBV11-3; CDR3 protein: CASSLVAGPYNEQFF; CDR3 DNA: TGTGCCAGCAGCTTAGTGGCGGGGCCCTACAATGAGCAGTTCTTC
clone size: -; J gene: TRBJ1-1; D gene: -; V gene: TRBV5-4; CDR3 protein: CASSFGGSVTEAFF; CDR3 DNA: TGTGCCAGCAGCTTCGGGGGGTCGGTCACTGAAGCTTTCTTT
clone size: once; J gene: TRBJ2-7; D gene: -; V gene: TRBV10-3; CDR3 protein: CAISDSGENPLEQYF; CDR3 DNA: TGTGCCATCAGTGACTCAGGGGAGAATCCCCTCGAGCAGTACTTC
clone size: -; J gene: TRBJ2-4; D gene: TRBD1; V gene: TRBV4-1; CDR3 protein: CASSQVQGSYIQYF; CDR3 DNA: TGCGCCAGCAGCCAAGTACAGGGGAGCTACATTCAGTACTTC
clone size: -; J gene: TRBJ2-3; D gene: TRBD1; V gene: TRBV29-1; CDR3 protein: CSQQTGTGTDTQYF; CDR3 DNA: TGCAGCCAACAGACCGGGACAGGGACAGATACGCAGTATTTT
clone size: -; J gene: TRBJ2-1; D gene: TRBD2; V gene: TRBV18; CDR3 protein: CASSLSGGSSYNEQFF; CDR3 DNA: TGTGCCAGCTCACTAAGCGGGGGGAGCTCCTACAATGAGCAGTTCTTC
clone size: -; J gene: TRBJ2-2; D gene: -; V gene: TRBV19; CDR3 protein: CASKRGGLNTGELFF; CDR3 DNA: TGTGCCAGTAAACGAGGAGGCCTAAACACCGGGGAGCTGTTTTTT
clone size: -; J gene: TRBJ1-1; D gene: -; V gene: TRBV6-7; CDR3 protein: CASSYSAVRAKMNTEAFF; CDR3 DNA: TGTGCCAGCAGTTACTCGGCCGTCAGAGCAAAAATGAACACTGAAGCTTTCTTT
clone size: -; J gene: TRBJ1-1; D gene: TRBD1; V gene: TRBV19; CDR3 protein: CASSPRGTGGTEAFF; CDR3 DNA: TGTGCCAGTAGTCCACGGGGGACAGGGGGCACTGAAGCTTTCTTT
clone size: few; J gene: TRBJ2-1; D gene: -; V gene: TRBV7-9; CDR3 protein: CASSQGESSYNEQFF; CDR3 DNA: TGTGCCAGCAGCCAAGGGGAAAGTTCCTACAATGAGCAGTTCTTC
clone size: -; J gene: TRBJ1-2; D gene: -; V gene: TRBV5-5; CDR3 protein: CASSLDRVNYGYTF; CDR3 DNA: TGTGCCAGCAGCTTGGACAGGGTAAACTATGGCTACACCTTC
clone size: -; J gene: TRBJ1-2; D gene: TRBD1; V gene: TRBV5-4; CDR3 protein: CASSPGTGWEYGYTF; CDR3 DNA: TGTGCCAGCAGCCCAGGGACAGGGTGGGAGTATGGCTACACCTTC
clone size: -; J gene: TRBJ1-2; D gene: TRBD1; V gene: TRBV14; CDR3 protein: CASSPWTGADYGYTF; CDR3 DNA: TGTGCCAGCAGCCCGTGGACAGGAGCTGATTATGGCTACACCTTC
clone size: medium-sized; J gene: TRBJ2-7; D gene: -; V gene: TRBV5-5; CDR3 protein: CASSLVGRSYEQYF; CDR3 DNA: TGTGCCAGCAGCTTGGTGGGCAGGTCCTACGAGCAGTACTTC
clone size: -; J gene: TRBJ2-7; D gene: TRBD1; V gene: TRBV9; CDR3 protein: CASSVGPDRGEQYF; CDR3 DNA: TGTGCCAGCAGCGTGGGGCCAGACAGGGGCGAGCAGTACTTC
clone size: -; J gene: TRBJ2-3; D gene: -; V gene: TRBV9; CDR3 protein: CASSPLGATSTDTQYF; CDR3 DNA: TGTGCCAGCAGCCCCCTGGGGGCTACAAGCACAGATACGCAGTATTTT
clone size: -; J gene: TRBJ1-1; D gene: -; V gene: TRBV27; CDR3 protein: CASRPGLGTMNTEAFF; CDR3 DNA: TGTGCCAGCAGACCTGGTTTGGGGACCATGAACACTGAAGCTTTCTTT
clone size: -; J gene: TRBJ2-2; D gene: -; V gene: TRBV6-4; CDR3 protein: CASSEEANTGELFF; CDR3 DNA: TGTGCCAGCAGTGAGGAGGCGAACACCGGGGAGCTGTTTTTT
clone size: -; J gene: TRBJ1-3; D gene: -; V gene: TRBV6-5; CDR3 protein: CASSYRRLSSGNTIYF; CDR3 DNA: TGTGCCAGCAGTTATAGGAGATTGAGCTCTGGAAACACCATATATTTT
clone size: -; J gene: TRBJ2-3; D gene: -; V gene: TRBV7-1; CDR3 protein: CASSLGAVASSLDTQYF; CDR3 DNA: TGTGCCAGCAGCTTAGGGGCCGTAGCATCCTCCCTCGATACGCAGTATTTT
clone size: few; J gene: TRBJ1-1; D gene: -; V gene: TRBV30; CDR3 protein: CARERPRNTEAFF; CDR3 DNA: TGTGCCCGCGAACGACCGAGGAACACTGAAGCTTTCTTT